This entry features one T cell receptor (beta chain) sequence. This clonotype was found a few times. The specificity of this receptor is unknown. Per-nucleotide qualities are absent, and no much larger clonotype sits a single base away. Ficoll-Paque density gradient centrifugation was used to isolate PBMCs. These reads were obtained on an Illumina NovaSeq 6000. TCRalpha and TCRbeta cDNA libraries were built by 5'RACE with constant-segment primers, adding sample barcodes and unique molecular identifiers. RNA was extracted from every sample with Trizol reagent. The libraries were amplified in two PCR steps, and the second step added a second sample barcode and Illumina TruSeq adapters. Sequencing of the libraries was done on an Illumina NovaSeq, producing 2 x 150 bp paired-end reads. The authors' analysis ran thus. The reads were demultiplexed and collapsed into UMI-guided consensus sequences using migec v1.2.7. Using mixcr v2.1.11, UMI consensuses were aligned to TRA and TRB V and J templates and then assembled into clonotypes. Clonotypes were classified as expanded or contracted when called significant by both edgeR and NoisET, with noise models trained on biological replicates. For edgeR calls, the cutoffs were a false discovery rate-adjusted p below 0.01 and a log2 fold-change threshold of 1. As an exploratory analysis of dynamics, max-normalized trajectories of the 1000 most abundant clonotypes were examined by PCA with hierarchical clustering. Separately sequenced CD4+ and CD8+ repertoires were used to assign the CD4 or CD8 phenotype of responding clones. The public reads were quality trimmed at Q25 with fastp and then assembled into clones with MiXCR by TCRdb, keeping productive beta chains. Entries are consolidated by CDR3 protein sequence, retaining the most common genes and DNA. What appears here as the V and J calls and clone size reflects TCRdb's work, not the paper's. This sample lists more than 85,000 distinct CDR3 sequences; 11% were detected once. The top ten constitute about 40% of the sample.

The data originate from a study of T-cell memory formation after mild COVID-19 (dated by TCRdb to the early 2020s). For the wider study: TCR sequence clusters from the two donors were found to be largely donor specific. In a couple of donors, T-cell clones that expanded and contracted after mild COVID-19 were tracked by sequencing TCRalpha and TCRbeta repertoires over time. Two young, previously healthy adult volunteers made up the cohort, one male and one female.

What the study reported, not specific to this receptor: The study covered only a couple of mild cases, and larger cohorts including severe cases with pre-infection samples were considered necessary. Balanced CD4/CD8 phenotypes were observed for clones contracting from day 15 to 85, whereas a bias towards CD4+ was observed for a second wave of clones expanding from day 15 to 37. Some responding clones were detected in pre-infection memory, which suggested that pre-existing cross-reactive memory T cells had joined the SARS-CoV-2 response. SARS-CoV-2 specificity was not confirmed for the second-wave clones peaking on day 37. Contracting CD4+ clones turned up mainly in the CM and EM memory subsets, whereas EMRA was where CD8+ clones were enriched.

This TCR derives from a man aged 18 to 35 who had mild COVID-19 (a few samples of this study predate the infection). The sample titles of this study are shuffled in the database, so cell type and time point are left out; the donor was told from shared clones. The sample comprised PBMCs or a T cell subset sorted from them (not recorded which).

For the CDR3, the sequence is CASSFGSVNVLTF. The nucleotide sequence reads TGTGCCAGCAGTTTCGGGTCCGTCAACGTCCTGACTTTC. Here the chain combines TRBV28 and TRBJ2-6, with no confidently assigned D gene. From its cysteine to its phenylalanine, the CDR3 spans 13 amino acids. The read is trimmed to its CDR3 DNA, 39 bases read in frame from base 1. The trim is 3 bases for V and 9 bases for J, with a gap of 9 bases between the germline ends. The germline V gene specifies MDHEN as CDR1 and SYDVKM as CDR2.